This paragraph reports one T cell receptor (beta chain). What it binds is unknown. The sample is drawn from a study of blood T cells in healthy people across ages. Findings and caveats of the study: The study could not conclusively compare naive and antigen-experienced cells, given its unsorted PBMCs. Fewer expanded clones and more diversity marked long-lived versus aged donors.

Alongside a J-beta primer mix, a sample-barcoded 5' primer served in a second PCR lasting about 7 to 11 cycles. In TCRdb, the 5' RACE reads were re-called with MiXCR into one record per CDR3 protein. The sample comprises approximately 780,000 distinct CDR3 sequences, roughly 24% of which are singletons, and about 3% rests with the top ten. Germline V gene lookup returns CDR1 SGHVS and CDR2 FNYEAQ. The CDR3 loop spans 12 amino acids. This sample also appeared in a second study, on T cells of mothers and their children.

The gene calls are TRBV7-6 and TRBJ2-5; D is unresolved. The J call is uncertain, as TRBJ2-1 better fits the DNA end. This TCR was sampled from a boy younger than 18 in good health. The sequenced sample consisted of blood. The CDR3 here is CASSPLSQEQFF. CDR3 nucleotides: TGTGCCAGCAGCCCCTTAAGCCAGGAACAGTTCTTC.